A selection of T cell receptor beta chains follows, all from one sample in a study of T cell repertoires in cytomegalovirus infection. TCRdb redid the calling of the reads with MiXCR, one entry per CDR3 protein. The sample lists about 100,000 distinct CDR3 sequences; 16% were seen once. The sequenced sample was PBMCs. Every receptor here comes from a human donor in good health (CMV status not recorded). Some clones in this sample may be carry-over from other donors' samples. CDR3s include the opening cysteine and the closing phenylalanine or tryptophan. D genes are given only for firm matches. Some rows mark clone size as missing; the rest say once, few, many or name a class of expanded clone.

TRBV12-3/TRBV12-4	.	TRBJ1-2	13	.	TGTGCCAGCAGTTTGGCGGGGCGGTATGGCTACACCTTC	CASSLAGRYGYTF
TRBV30	.	TRBJ1-2	12	few	TGTGCCGGACCTAATCTAGGGGCTGGCTACACCTTC	CAGPNLGAGYTF
TRBV28	TRBD1	TRBJ1-2	15	few	TGTGCCAGCAGTGTAAAAGGACAGGGTAACTATGGCTACACCTTC	CASSVKGQGNYGYTF
TRBV20-1	.	TRBJ2-3	14	.	TGCAGTGCTCCGGAGGGGGGAAGCACAGATACGCAGTATTTT	CSAPEGGSTDTQYF
TRBV7-9	TRBD2	TRBJ2-5	16	.	TGTGCCAGCAGCCCAAGCCAGCGGGGGGCCCGGGAGACCCAGTACTTC	CASSPSQRGARETQYF
TRBV29-1	.	TRBJ1-1	13	.	TGCAGCGTTGAAGCGTCCACAGACACTGAAGCTTTCTTT	CSVEASTDTEAFF
TRBV5-1	.	TRBJ1-1	13	.	TGCGCCAGCAGCTTCCCCCCGGAAGAAAGAGCTTTCTTT	CASSFPPEERAFF
TRBV7-7	TRBD2	TRBJ2-5	19	many	TGTGCTAGCAGCTTAAACATTTGGCGGGGGGCCCCGTACCAAGAGACCCAGTACTTC	CASSLNIWRGAPYQETQYF
TRBV11-3	TRBD1	TRBJ1-4	14	many	TGTGCCAGCAGCCCAGGGGGTGCTAATGAAAAACTGTTTTTT	CASSPGGANEKLFF
TRBV7-2	.	TRBJ1-2	16	few	TGTGCCAGCAGCTTAGGTGTCGGAAAGATCAACTATGGCTACACCTTC	CASSLGVGKINYGYTF
TRBV7-9	.	TRBJ1-1	14	many	TGTGCCAGCAGCTTAGAGGGCGGGGGTACTGAAGCTTTCTTT	CASSLEGGGTEAFF
TRBV4-1	.	TRBJ2-1	15	.	TGCGCCAGCAGCCAAGGGAAGAGCTCCTACAATGAGCTGTTCTTC	CASSQGKSSYNELFF
TRBV2	TRBD1	TRBJ1-2	16	many	TGTGCCAGCAGTGAAGCGCTGACAGGGAGCGGCTATGGCTACACCTTC	CASSEALTGSGYGYTF